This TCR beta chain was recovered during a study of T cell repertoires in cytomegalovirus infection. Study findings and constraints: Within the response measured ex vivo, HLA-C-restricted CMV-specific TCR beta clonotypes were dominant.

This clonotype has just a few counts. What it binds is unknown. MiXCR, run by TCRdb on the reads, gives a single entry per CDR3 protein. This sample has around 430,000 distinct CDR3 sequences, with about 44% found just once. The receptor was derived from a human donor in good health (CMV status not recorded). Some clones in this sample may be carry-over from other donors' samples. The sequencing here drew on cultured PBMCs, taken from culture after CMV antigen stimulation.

CDR3 amino acids: CASSPGILGSYEQYF. CDR3 bases: TGTGCCAGCAGTCCCGGGATCCTCGGGTCCTACGAGCAGTACTTC. V is TRBV12-3 or TRBV12-4 and J is TRBJ2-7; perhaps TRBD2 as D (5 bases). The V end was cut by 5 bases, the J end by 1 base, with 15 bases between. This CDR3 region has 15 residues.